This is a list of T cell receptor beta chains from one sample in a study of blood T cells in healthy people across ages. TCRdb re-called the 5' RACE reads through MiXCR, storing one row per CDR3 protein. The table shows roughly 800,000 distinct CDR3 sequences, with 25% occurring only once. These data are also associated with another study on T cells of mothers and their children.

Sequenced material: blood. These receptors came from a boy aged 10-17 years in good health. Each CDR3 is given with its conserved first and last residue. D genes are given only for firm matches. Size is stated for part of the rows, as once, few or many counts, or as a class when the clone is expanded.

CDR3nt: TGTGCCAGCAGTTACTCGAAGGGTAACACTGAAGCTTTCTTT
CDR3aa: CASSYSKGNTEAFF
v_gene: TRBV6-5
abundance: -
d_gene: -
j_gene: TRBJ1-1

CDR3nt: TGTGCCAGCAGCTTACCGGGACTAGCCGGCGAGCAGTACTTC
CDR3aa: CASSLPGLAGEQYF
v_gene: TRBV7-8
abundance: -
d_gene: TRBD2
j_gene: TRBJ2-7

CDR3nt: TGTGCCAGCAGCCCCATGGGGACCCGCTCCCCACTGGATACGCAGTATTTT
CDR3aa: CASSPMGTRSPLDTQYF
v_gene: TRBV7-8
abundance: -
d_gene: -
j_gene: TRBJ2-3

CDR3nt: TGTGCCAGCAGTTTATCTGGGGTGCCCTTGGAGCAGTTCTTC
CDR3aa: CASSLSGVPLEQFF
v_gene: TRBV28
abundance: -
d_gene: -
j_gene: TRBJ2-1

CDR3nt: TGTGCCAGCACGTCGGGACAGGGTTCCTACGAGCAGTACTTC
CDR3aa: CASTSGQGSYEQYF
v_gene: TRBV6-6
abundance: few
d_gene: TRBD1
j_gene: TRBJ2-7

CDR3nt: TGTGCCAGCAGCAGGACGGGGGCCGGGGAGCTGTTTTTT
CDR3aa: CASSRTGAGELFF
v_gene: TRBV5-6
abundance: few
d_gene: -
j_gene: TRBJ2-2

CDR3nt: TGTGCCGCAACGAGATACGCTGAAGCTTTCTTT
CDR3aa: CAATRYAEAFF
v_gene: TRBV6-2/TRBV6-3
abundance: -
d_gene: -
j_gene: TRBJ1-1

CDR3nt: TGTGCCAGCAGCATAGGCGTGGGTTCGAGGTACTTC
CDR3aa: CASSIGVGSRYF
v_gene: TRBV6-2/TRBV6-3
abundance: few
d_gene: -
j_gene: TRBJ2-5

CDR3nt: TGTGCCAGCAGCTCCCCGCGGTTGTGGGTGGGCACTGAAGCTTTCTTT
CDR3aa: CASSSPRLWVGTEAFF
v_gene: TRBV7-2
abundance: -
d_gene: -
j_gene: TRBJ1-1

CDR3nt: TGTGCCAGCAGTGTAGGCCAGAACAATGAGCAGTTCTTC
CDR3aa: CASSVGQNNEQFF
v_gene: TRBV2
abundance: -
d_gene: -
j_gene: TRBJ2-1

CDR3nt: TGTGCCAGCCTGGACAGGGGGCGTGGAGATACGCAGTATTTT
CDR3aa: CASLDRGRGDTQYF
v_gene: TRBV6-1
abundance: -
d_gene: TRBD1
j_gene: TRBJ2-3

CDR3nt: TGTGCCAGCTTTTCGGGTCCCGTCGGAGAGCTGTTTTTT
CDR3aa: CASFSGPVGELFF
v_gene: TRBV12-3/TRBV12-4
abundance: -
d_gene: -
j_gene: TRBJ2-2

CDR3nt: TGCAGTGCTTCTCCTTTAGCGGGAGGCGGCGAGCAGTACTTC
CDR3aa: CSASPLAGGGEQYF
v_gene: TRBV20-1
abundance: -
d_gene: TRBD2
j_gene: TRBJ2-7

CDR3nt: TGCAGCGTTTGGGTTGGCGCCAAAAACATTCAGTACTTC
CDR3aa: CSVWVGAKNIQYF
v_gene: TRBV29-1
abundance: few
d_gene: -
j_gene: TRBJ2-4

CDR3nt: TGTGCCAGCTCACCATCTCTGGACAGGGTGACCGGGGAGCTGTTTTTT
CDR3aa: CASSPSLDRVTGELFF
v_gene: TRBV18
abundance: -
d_gene: TRBD1
j_gene: TRBJ2-2

CDR3nt: TGCAGTGCTACAGCCGGGACTCAGGGTGAAAAACTGTTTTTT
CDR3aa: CSATAGTQGEKLFF
v_gene: TRBV20-1
abundance: -
d_gene: -
j_gene: TRBJ1-4

CDR3nt: TGTGCCAGCACGGGGCGGAACACCGGGGAGCTGTTTTTT
CDR3aa: CASTGRNTGELFF
v_gene: TRBV11-2
abundance: -
d_gene: -
j_gene: TRBJ2-2

CDR3nt: TGTGCCAGCAGCTTAGGGGTGGTAGGGACTGAAGCTTTCTTT
CDR3aa: CASSLGVVGTEAFF
v_gene: TRBV7-9
abundance: -
d_gene: -
j_gene: TRBJ1-1

CDR3nt: TGTGCTAGTGCTTTGGTACTTCCGGGTATCCCTAACACCATATATTTT
CDR3aa: CASALVLPGIPNTIYF
v_gene: TRBV12-5
abundance: -
d_gene: -
j_gene: TRBJ1-3

CDR3nt: TGCAGCGTTGGTTCTAGCGCCGACTCCTACGAGCAGTACTTC
CDR3aa: CSVGSSADSYEQYF
v_gene: TRBV29-1
abundance: few
d_gene: -
j_gene: TRBJ2-7

CDR3nt: TGTGCCAGCAGTTTACTAGCGGGGGGCACCTCCTACGAGCAGTACTTC
CDR3aa: CASSLLAGGTSYEQYF
v_gene: TRBV28
abundance: -
d_gene: TRBD2
j_gene: TRBJ2-7

CDR3nt: TGTGCCAGCAGACCCAGGGTTTCATCCTACAATGAGCAGTTCTTC
CDR3aa: CASRPRVSSYNEQFF
v_gene: TRBV27
abundance: -
d_gene: -
j_gene: TRBJ2-1

CDR3nt: TGTGCCAGACCGAGCGGGGGGGAACTCTATGGCTACACCTTC
CDR3aa: CARPSGGELYGYTF
v_gene: TRBV2
abundance: -
d_gene: -
j_gene: TRBJ1-2

CDR3nt: TGCGCCAGCAGCCTCACTCTCCCCGGAGTTTCATACGAGCAGTACTTC
CDR3aa: CASSLTLPGVSYEQYF
v_gene: TRBV4-3
abundance: -
d_gene: -
j_gene: TRBJ2-7

CDR3nt: TGCGCCAGCAGCACAACAGGGTCAGGACAAGAGACCCAGTACTTC
CDR3aa: CASSTTGSGQETQYF
v_gene: TRBV5-1
abundance: -
d_gene: -
j_gene: TRBJ2-5

CDR3nt: TGTGCCAGCAGCGCAAGGAGGGGGGGAGGGCCGATTCGGAACGAGCAGTACTTC
CDR3aa: CASSARRGGGPIRNEQYF
v_gene: TRBV27
abundance: few
d_gene: -
j_gene: TRBJ2-7

CDR3nt: TGTGCCTGGAGTGACGGCTGGGAGCAGTACTTC
CDR3aa: CAWSDGWEQYF
v_gene: TRBV30
abundance: few
d_gene: -
j_gene: TRBJ2-7

CDR3nt: TGTGCCAGCAGGGCTACAGGGGACACTGAAGCTTTCTTT
CDR3aa: CASRATGDTEAFF
v_gene: TRBV28
abundance: few
d_gene: TRBD1
j_gene: TRBJ1-1

CDR3nt: TGTGCCGTCAGTGGGGGGGCCGGGAGGGCCGCCGGGTACAATGTGCAGTTCTTC
CDR3aa: CAVSGGAGRAAGYNVQFF
v_gene: TRBV10-3
abundance: -
d_gene: TRBD2
j_gene: TRBJ2-1

CDR3nt: TGCAGTGCTAGGGAGTCCACTGAAGCTTTCTTT
CDR3aa: CSARESTEAFF
v_gene: TRBV20-1
abundance: -
d_gene: -
j_gene: TRBJ1-1

CDR3nt: TGCGCCAGCAGCTTGGGACAGGGGGCCTATGAGCAGTTCTTC
CDR3aa: CASSLGQGAYEQFF
v_gene: TRBV5-1
abundance: -
d_gene: TRBD1
j_gene: TRBJ2-1

CDR3nt: TGTGCCAGCAGCCCCGTCGGGACTAATGAGCAGTTCTTC
CDR3aa: CASSPVGTNEQFF
v_gene: TRBV7-3
abundance: -
d_gene: -
j_gene: TRBJ2-1

CDR3nt: TGTGCCAGCAGCTTAACAGGGCACTACAATGAGCAGTTCTTC
CDR3aa: CASSLTGHYNEQFF
v_gene: TRBV7-2
abundance: -
d_gene: -
j_gene: TRBJ2-1

CDR3nt: TGTGCCAGCAAATCGACTCGGACAGGGGGCAACGGGGAGCTGTTTTTT
CDR3aa: CASKSTRTGGNGELFF
v_gene: TRBV18
abundance: few
d_gene: TRBD1
j_gene: TRBJ2-2

CDR3nt: TGTGCCAGCAGCTTAGTTAGCGGGGGACTCTCCTACAATGAGCAGTTCTTC
CDR3aa: CASSLVSGGLSYNEQFF
v_gene: TRBV7-2
abundance: -
d_gene: TRBD2
j_gene: TRBJ2-1

CDR3nt: TGTGCCAGCAGTGCCCCCGGGGCAGTCCCTTATGGCTACACCTTC
CDR3aa: CASSAPGAVPYGYTF
v_gene: TRBV12-3/TRBV12-4
abundance: -
d_gene: -
j_gene: TRBJ1-2

CDR3nt: TGTGCCAGCAGTCGGTTGCTGGGCGGGCTACTCTCTGGGGCCAACGTCCTGACTTTC
CDR3aa: CASSRLLGGLLSGANVLTF
v_gene: TRBV12-3/TRBV12-4
abundance: -
d_gene: -
j_gene: TRBJ2-6

CDR3nt: TGCAGCGTTGAAAGCGGGACAGGAGGCGGGGAGCAGTACTTC
CDR3aa: CSVESGTGGGEQYF
v_gene: TRBV29-1
abundance: -
d_gene: -
j_gene: TRBJ2-7

CDR3nt: TGCAGCGTTGAGACGGGAGTCCTCAGGGAGCAGTACTTC
CDR3aa: CSVETGVLREQYF
v_gene: TRBV29-1
abundance: -
d_gene: -
j_gene: TRBJ2-7

CDR3nt: TGTGCCAGCAGTAAAAGACAGGGGTCAGGGTACAATGAGCAGTTCTTC
CDR3aa: CASSKRQGSGYNEQFF
v_gene: TRBV6-1
abundance: -
d_gene: TRBD1
j_gene: TRBJ2-1

CDR3nt: TGTGCCAGCAGCGCTATTGGGAACACTGAAGCTTTCTTT
CDR3aa: CASSAIGNTEAFF
v_gene: TRBV25-1
abundance: -
d_gene: -
j_gene: TRBJ1-1

CDR3nt: TGTGCCTATTTACCGATTGAAAAACTGTTTTTT
CDR3aa: CAYLPIEKLFF
v_gene: TRBV7-9
abundance: -
d_gene: -
j_gene: TRBJ1-4

CDR3nt: TGTGCCAGCAGTGAACGCGTGTCAGGGGATTTGGAGACCCAGTACTTC
CDR3aa: CASSERVSGDLETQYF
v_gene: TRBV2
abundance: -
d_gene: -
j_gene: TRBJ2-5

CDR3nt: TGTGCCAGCCAGACAGGGTGGCGGCCCCAGCATTTT
CDR3aa: CASQTGWRPQHF
v_gene: TRBV6-2/TRBV6-3
abundance: few
d_gene: TRBD1
j_gene: TRBJ1-5

CDR3nt: TGCGCCAGCAGACAACAGGCCTTAGGGCAAGAGACTCAGTACTTC
CDR3aa: CASRQQALGQETQYF
v_gene: TRBV10-2
abundance: few
d_gene: -
j_gene: TRBJ2-5

CDR3nt: TGTGCCAGCAGTTACGCGCTCTATAGCAATCAGCCCCAGCATTTT
CDR3aa: CASSYALYSNQPQHF
v_gene: TRBV6-2/TRBV6-3
abundance: -
d_gene: -
j_gene: TRBJ1-5

CDR3nt: TGTGCCAGCTCAGCTGACTTATACGAGCAGTACTTC
CDR3aa: CASSADLYEQYF
v_gene: TRBV18
abundance: few
d_gene: -
j_gene: TRBJ2-7

CDR3nt: TGCAGTGCTGACCGGACTAGCGGGAGGTACAATGAGCAGTTCTTC
CDR3aa: CSADRTSGRYNEQFF
v_gene: TRBV20-1
abundance: -
d_gene: TRBD2
j_gene: TRBJ2-1

CDR3nt: TGCGCCAGCAGCCAAGACTTAGGGTTGAGCACAGATACGCAGTATTTT
CDR3aa: CASSQDLGLSTDTQYF
v_gene: TRBV4-1
abundance: few
d_gene: -
j_gene: TRBJ2-3